The 26 T cell receptor beta chains below come from one sample, sequenced in a study of radiotherapy plus CTLA-4 blockade in lung cancer. The protocol was immunoSEQ multiplex PCR, while the TCRdb copy is restricted to in-frame clones and leaves out a portion. The sample consists of tens of thousands of clones, over 70% of them appearing once. Source: peripheral blood, taken from a patient treated with radiotherapy plus ipilimumab. Every receptor here comes from a human donor with non-small cell lung cancer who had stable disease on radiotherapy plus ipilimumab.

The chain couples TRBV5-6 to TRBJ1-2, with TRBD1 matching over 10 bases. Losses at the gene ends were 3 bases for V and 7 bases for J; bases not matched to a gene: 3. CDR3 length equals 13 residues. Germline lookup yields CDR1 SGHDT and CDR2 YYEEEE. CDR3: CASSYDRGLGYTF. The CDR3 DNA is TGTGCCAGCAGCTATGACAGGGGGCTTGGCTACACCTTC.

V usage is TRBV10-1 and J usage is TRBJ2-2; D may be TRBD1 or TRBD2 (6 bases each). Germline V CDR1 and CDR2: WNHNN, SYGVQD (reference sequence). Between the trimmed V and J ends, which lost 4 bases and 3 bases, there was a span of 12 bases. The CDR3 runs to 15 residues. CDR3 amino acids: CASSAGGLDTGELFF. The CDR3 nucleotides are TGCGCCAGCAGTGCTGGGGGGCTGGACACCGGGGAGCTGTTTTTT.

The gene calls are TRBV9 and TRBJ2-5, with TRBD2 matching 9 bases. CDR1 SGDLS and CDR2 YYNGEE come from the germline V gene. The CDR3 extends over 16 amino acids. The ends lost 4 bases at V and 2 bases at J; junction bases unmatched: 9. CDR3 DNA sequence: TGTGCCAGCAGCTTAGGACTAGCGTGGGGTCAAGAGACCCAGTACTTC. Encoded protein: CASSLGLAWGQETQYF.

This clone was counted a few times. The rearrangement joins TRBV4-1 to TRBJ1-1; D is perhaps TRBD1 (5 bases). CDR1 and CDR2 from the germline V gene are MGHRA and YSYEKL. CDR3 length equals 15 residues. Trimming stripped 1 base from V and 8 bases from J, with 17 bases between. The CDR3 region is CASSQVGLSLSEAFF. DNA for the CDR3: TGCGCCAGCAGCCAAGTGGGACTCTCCTTATCGGAAGCTTTCTTT.

In its sample, this clone was seen a few times. The chain recombines TRBV4-3 with TRBJ2-5, with TRBD1 matching over 9 bases. J lost 4 bases, V lost 3 bases, and 6 bases had no gene match. The germline CDR1 and CDR2 sequences are LGHNA and YSLEER. The CDR3 is 15 amino acids. The CDR3 DNA is TGCGCCAGCAGCCAGAACAGGGGGCGCACAGAGACCCAGTACTTC. It translates to CASSQNRGRTETQYF.

The chain couples TRBV13 to TRBJ1-5, with TRBD1 matching over 9 bases. The CDR3 consists of 15 residues. V was pared by 5 bases and J by 4 bases, with 6 bases of the junction left unmatched. Per germline, CDR1 PRHDT and CDR2 FYEKMQ (reference sequence). The CDR3 sequence is CASSDGTGRNQPQHF. The DNA of the CDR3 is TGTGCCAGCAGCGACGGGACAGGGAGAAATCAGCCCCAGCATTTT.

Only one count was recorded for this clone. The chain links TRBV30 to TRBJ1-6; D remains unclear. The V and J ends lost 4 bases and 6 bases respectively, with 13 bases between them. Per the germline V gene, CDR1 is GTSNPN and CDR2 is SVGIG (reference sequence). The CDR3 is 14 amino acids. This chain's CDR3 is CAWKLGRSNSPLHF. CDR3 nucleotides: TGTGCCTGGAAATTGGGCAGAAGTAATTCACCCCTCCACTTT. Full variable domain (rest looked up from reference TRBV30 and TRBJ1-6): SQTIHQWPATLVQPVGSPLSLECTVEGTSNPNLYWYRQAAGRGLQLLFYSVGIGQISSEVPQNLSASRPQDRQFILSSKKLLLSDSGFYLCAWKLGRSNSPLHFGNGTRLTVT.

The genes are TRBV18 and TRBJ1-1; TRBD1 matches 8 bases. With V trimmed by 2 bases and J by 3 bases, 8 bases remained unmatched. The V gene's germline CDR1 is KGHSH and CDR2 LQKENI. The CDR3 extends over 16 amino acids. This CDR3 reads CASSPRAGGRDTEAFF. For the CDR3, the DNA is TGTGCCAGCTCACCAAGAGCAGGGGGCAGGGACACTGAAGCTTTCTTT.

The genes are TRBV7-7 and TRBJ2-5, with D possibly being TRBD1 or TRBD2 (5 bases each). Germline CDR1 and CDR2: SSHAT and FNYEAQ (reference sequence). The V end was cut by 5 bases, the J end by 4 bases, with 20 bases between. The CDR3 contains 16 residues. The CDR3 DNA is TGTGCCAGCAGCCTAAATAGAGGGCAGGGAATAGAGACCCAGTACTTC. Residues: CASSLNRGQGIETQYF.

The rearrangement links TRBV6-6 to TRBJ2-3; D unresolved. V was shortened by 1 base and J by 6 bases, with 2 bases between the two germline ends. The CDR3 loop spans 11 amino acids. The germline V gene has CDR1 MNHNY and CDR2 SVGAGI (reference sequence). For the CDR3, the DNA is TGTGCCAGCAGTTACTTGGATACGCAGTATTTT. Protein product: CASSYLDTQYF.

This chain joins TRBV6-5 and TRBJ2-5; a possible D gene is TRBD1 (6 bases). The V end lost 0 bases, the J end lost 10 bases, and 12 bases lay between the germline ends. The CDR3 totals 13 residues. Germline lookup yields CDR1 MNHEY and CDR2 SVGAGI. This CDR3 is CASSYSQGQLQYF. DNA for the CDR3: TGTGCCAGCAGTTACTCGCAGGGACAACTCCAGTACTTC.

V gene TRBV28 combines with J gene TRBJ1-5; D uncertain. The CDR3 loop spans 12 amino acids. Per germline, CDR1 MDHEN and CDR2 SYDVKM. With 4 bases removed from V and 10 bases from J, the gap between germline ends came to 11 bases. CDR3 sequence reads: CASSSRIKPQHF. DNA of the CDR3: TGTGCCAGCAGTTCCCGTATAAAACCCCAGCATTTT.

Comment on this clone: Germline is not matched at one junction end, which may reflect a read error. The J gene is TRBJ2-1, the V gene TRBV2, with D perhaps matching TRBD1 (7 bases). The CDR3 is 11 amino acids. CDR1 is SNHLY and CDR2 is FYNNEI in the germline V gene. CDR3 loop: CAGGGRNEQLF. The CDR3 DNA follows: TGTGCCGGAGGGGGCCGCAATGAGCAGCTCTTC.

The chain carries TRBV9 and TRBJ2-1; D is possibly TRBD1 or TRBD2 (6 bases each). Deletions cut 0 bases from V and 0 bases from J, with 10 bases between. The germline V gene has CDR1 SGDLS and CDR2 YYNGEE. CDR3 size: 16 residues. CDR3 in DNA: TGTGCCAGCAGCGTAGGAGGGGGGAGCTCCTACAATGAGCAGTTCTTC. Encoded protein: CASSVGGGSSYNEQFF.

The chain recombines TRBV6-5 with TRBJ2-7; the match to TRBD1 covers 7 bases. Per germline, CDR1 MNHEY and CDR2 SVGAGI. The CDR3 has 14 amino acids. V lost 5 bases, J lost 0 bases, and 4 bases stayed unmatched. The CDR3 here is CASSRQGHSYEQYV. For the CDR3, the DNA is TGTGCCAGCAGTAGACAGGGTCACTCCTACGAGCAGTACGTC.

This chain links TRBV2 with TRBJ1-4, with no clear D. CDR3 length: 12 residues. Trimming left V 4 bases short and J 7 bases short, with 7 bases between. Germline assignment: CDR1 SNHLY and CDR2 FYNNEI. The CDR3 nucleotides are TGTGCCAGCAGTGGGGGTGGTGAAAAACTGTTTTTT. Encoded protein: CASSGGGEKLFF.

This chain connects TRBV28 to TRBJ1-2; 7 bases are shared with TRBD1. Germline V gene lookup returns CDR1 MDHEN and CDR2 SYDVKM. This CDR3 is 14 amino acids long. V lost 1 base, J lost 4 bases, and 3 bases stayed unmatched. CDR3 residues: CASSLLGTAYGYTF. Here the CDR3 DNA reads TGTGCCAGCAGTTTATTAGGGACAGCCTATGGCTACACCTTC.

This clone was counted a few times. The V call is TRBV7-2, the J call TRBJ2-1; the match to TRBD1 covers 8 bases. The CDR3 contains 16 residues. With V trimmed by 3 bases and J by 6 bases, 10 bases remained unmatched. In germline, CDR1 is SGHTA, CDR2 FQGNSA. Here the CDR3 DNA reads TGTGCCAGCAGCTTGGCGACAGGGGCCACAGGCAATGAGCAGTTCTTC. It encodes CASSLATGATGNEQFF.

A few counts support this clone. The V gene is TRBV19, the J gene TRBJ2-7; D ambiguous. Germline V lookup: CDR1 LNHDA, CDR2 SQIVND (reference sequence). The germline V and J ends were trimmed by 1 base and 4 bases, with 14 bases remaining between them. This CDR3 comprises 15 residues. This CDR3 reads CASSIGVGTEYEQYF. For the CDR3, the DNA is TGTGCCAGTAGTATAGGGGTGGGAACGGAATACGAGCAGTACTTC.

This clone has only a few counts. The V gene is TRBV6-5, the J gene TRBJ2-7; maybe TRBD1 (6 bases). Trimming pared 2 bases from V and 1 base from J, leaving 15 bases between. CDR3 length: 16 amino acids. In germline, CDR1 is MNHEY, CDR2 SVGAGI. The CDR3 DNA reads as TGTGCCAGCAGTTACGCTTCGGACAGTGGATCCTACGAGCAGTACTTC. The encoded protein is CASSYASDSGSYEQYF.

V and J are TRBV28 and TRBJ1-2, with D possibly being TRBD1 (5 bases). The V end was cut by 5 bases, the J end by 7 bases, with 8 bases between. This CDR3 is built from 11 residues. Germline CDR1 reads MDHEN; CDR2 reads SYDVKM. The CDR3 DNA follows: TGTGCCAGCAGTGGGGCACGTGGCTACACCTTC. This codes for CASSGARGYTF.

As DNA, the CDR3 is TGTGCCAGCAGCTTGGGCCCTTCGAGGACGGAGACCCAGTACTTC. Residues: CASSLGPSRTETQYF. The chain links TRBV13 to TRBJ2-5, with no clear D. Germline-derived CDR1 and CDR2 are PRHDT and FYEKMQ (reference sequence). The CDR3 spans 15 residues. Trimming shortened V by 3 bases and J by 5 bases, and 16 bases separated the two germline ends.

This sequence joins TRBV7-6 and TRBJ2-2, with 9 bases fitting TRBD1. V was pared by 4 bases and J by 4 bases, with 7 bases of the junction left unmatched. This CDR3 is built from 16 residues. CDR1 is SGHVS, CDR2 FNYEAQ, per germline. CDR3 DNA sequence: TGTGCCAGCAGCTCCCAGGAGGGACAGGGCACCGGGGAGCTGTTTTTT. Translating gives CASSSQEGQGTGELFF. Full variable domain (outside the CDR3, taken from reference TRBV7-6 and TRBJ2-2): GAGVSQSPRYKVTKRGQDVALRCDPISGHVSLYWYRQALGQGPEFLTYFNYEAQQDKSGLPNDRFSAERPEGSISTLTIQRTEQRDSAMYRCASSSQEGQGTGELFFGEGSRLTVL.

V usage is TRBV2 and J usage is TRBJ2-3; maybe TRBD1 (6 bases). The CDR3 contains 15 residues. V was shortened by 6 bases and J by 2 bases, with 15 bases between the two germline ends. CDR1 is SNHLY and CDR2 is FYNNEI in the germline V gene. This chain's CDR3 is CASRIEGTTTDTQYF. As DNA, the CDR3 is TGTGCCAGCAGGATCGAGGGGACAACCACAGATACGCAGTATTTT.

V gene TRBV5-1 combines with J gene TRBJ2-2; the match to TRBD2 covers 7 bases. The CDR3 has 13 residues. CDR1 and CDR2 (germline): SGHRS, YFSETQ. V lost 6 bases and J lost 2; bases outside the gene matches: 1. The CDR3 bases are TGCGCCAGCACTAGCGGAAACACCGGGGAGCTGTTTTTT. This encodes CASTSGNTGELFF.

The gene calls are TRBV2 and TRBJ2-2, with D tentatively TRBD1 (6 bases). Trimming took 3 bases from V and 5 from J, leaving 13 bases between them. Germline V gene lookup returns CDR1 SNHLY and CDR2 FYNNEI. The CDR3 runs to 15 residues. Here the CDR3 reads CASSDRGTGTGELFF. As DNA, the CDR3 is TGTGCCAGCAGTGATAGGGGAACAGGGACCGGGGAGCTGTTTTTT.